This TCR beta chain was sequenced for a study of shared clonotypes between healthy human individuals. As for the study in general: For every donor, three CD4 naive, three CD4 memory, two CD8 naive and one CD8 memory plates were used.

Points on this clone: What it recognizes is unknown.

The CDR3 length is 16 residues. Germline V lookup: CDR1 SGHAT, CDR2 FQNNGV. V dropped 5 bases and J dropped 7 bases, with 24 bases sitting between them. Points from the study as a whole: Naive subsets generally had larger estimated richness than memory subsets. Since donors were few, the genetic and exposure-history diversity represented was limited.

The table came from immunoSEQ multiplex PCR; TCRdb's copy has only in-frame clones and leaves some out. Among around 2.3 million clones listed, more than 90% were seen once. The specimen was naive CD4+ T cells sorted from blood. The sample's subset: CD45RA+ positively selected. The gene calls are TRBV11-2 and TRBJ2-7, with D perhaps matching TRBD1 or TRBD2 (5 bases each). The receptor's source is a man aged 18 to 35 in good health. CDR3 sequence: CASSDDRRGEPREQYF. CDR3 nucleotide sequence: TGTGCCAGCAGCGACGACCGACGAGGGGAGCCTAGGGAGCAGTACTTC.